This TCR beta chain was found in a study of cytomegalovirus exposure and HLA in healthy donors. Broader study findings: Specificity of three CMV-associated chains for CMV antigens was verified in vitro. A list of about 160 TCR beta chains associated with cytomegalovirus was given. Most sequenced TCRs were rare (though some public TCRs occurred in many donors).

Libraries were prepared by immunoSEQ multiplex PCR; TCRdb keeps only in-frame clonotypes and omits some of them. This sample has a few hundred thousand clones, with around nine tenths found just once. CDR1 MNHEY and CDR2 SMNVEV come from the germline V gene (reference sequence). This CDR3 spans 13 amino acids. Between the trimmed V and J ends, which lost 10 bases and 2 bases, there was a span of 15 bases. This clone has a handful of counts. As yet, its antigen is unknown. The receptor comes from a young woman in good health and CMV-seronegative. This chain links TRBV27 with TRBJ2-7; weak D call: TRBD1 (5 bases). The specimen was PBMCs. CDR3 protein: CATTAGHTYEQYF. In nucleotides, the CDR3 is TGTGCCACCACGGCAGGACATACCTACGAGCAGTACTTC.